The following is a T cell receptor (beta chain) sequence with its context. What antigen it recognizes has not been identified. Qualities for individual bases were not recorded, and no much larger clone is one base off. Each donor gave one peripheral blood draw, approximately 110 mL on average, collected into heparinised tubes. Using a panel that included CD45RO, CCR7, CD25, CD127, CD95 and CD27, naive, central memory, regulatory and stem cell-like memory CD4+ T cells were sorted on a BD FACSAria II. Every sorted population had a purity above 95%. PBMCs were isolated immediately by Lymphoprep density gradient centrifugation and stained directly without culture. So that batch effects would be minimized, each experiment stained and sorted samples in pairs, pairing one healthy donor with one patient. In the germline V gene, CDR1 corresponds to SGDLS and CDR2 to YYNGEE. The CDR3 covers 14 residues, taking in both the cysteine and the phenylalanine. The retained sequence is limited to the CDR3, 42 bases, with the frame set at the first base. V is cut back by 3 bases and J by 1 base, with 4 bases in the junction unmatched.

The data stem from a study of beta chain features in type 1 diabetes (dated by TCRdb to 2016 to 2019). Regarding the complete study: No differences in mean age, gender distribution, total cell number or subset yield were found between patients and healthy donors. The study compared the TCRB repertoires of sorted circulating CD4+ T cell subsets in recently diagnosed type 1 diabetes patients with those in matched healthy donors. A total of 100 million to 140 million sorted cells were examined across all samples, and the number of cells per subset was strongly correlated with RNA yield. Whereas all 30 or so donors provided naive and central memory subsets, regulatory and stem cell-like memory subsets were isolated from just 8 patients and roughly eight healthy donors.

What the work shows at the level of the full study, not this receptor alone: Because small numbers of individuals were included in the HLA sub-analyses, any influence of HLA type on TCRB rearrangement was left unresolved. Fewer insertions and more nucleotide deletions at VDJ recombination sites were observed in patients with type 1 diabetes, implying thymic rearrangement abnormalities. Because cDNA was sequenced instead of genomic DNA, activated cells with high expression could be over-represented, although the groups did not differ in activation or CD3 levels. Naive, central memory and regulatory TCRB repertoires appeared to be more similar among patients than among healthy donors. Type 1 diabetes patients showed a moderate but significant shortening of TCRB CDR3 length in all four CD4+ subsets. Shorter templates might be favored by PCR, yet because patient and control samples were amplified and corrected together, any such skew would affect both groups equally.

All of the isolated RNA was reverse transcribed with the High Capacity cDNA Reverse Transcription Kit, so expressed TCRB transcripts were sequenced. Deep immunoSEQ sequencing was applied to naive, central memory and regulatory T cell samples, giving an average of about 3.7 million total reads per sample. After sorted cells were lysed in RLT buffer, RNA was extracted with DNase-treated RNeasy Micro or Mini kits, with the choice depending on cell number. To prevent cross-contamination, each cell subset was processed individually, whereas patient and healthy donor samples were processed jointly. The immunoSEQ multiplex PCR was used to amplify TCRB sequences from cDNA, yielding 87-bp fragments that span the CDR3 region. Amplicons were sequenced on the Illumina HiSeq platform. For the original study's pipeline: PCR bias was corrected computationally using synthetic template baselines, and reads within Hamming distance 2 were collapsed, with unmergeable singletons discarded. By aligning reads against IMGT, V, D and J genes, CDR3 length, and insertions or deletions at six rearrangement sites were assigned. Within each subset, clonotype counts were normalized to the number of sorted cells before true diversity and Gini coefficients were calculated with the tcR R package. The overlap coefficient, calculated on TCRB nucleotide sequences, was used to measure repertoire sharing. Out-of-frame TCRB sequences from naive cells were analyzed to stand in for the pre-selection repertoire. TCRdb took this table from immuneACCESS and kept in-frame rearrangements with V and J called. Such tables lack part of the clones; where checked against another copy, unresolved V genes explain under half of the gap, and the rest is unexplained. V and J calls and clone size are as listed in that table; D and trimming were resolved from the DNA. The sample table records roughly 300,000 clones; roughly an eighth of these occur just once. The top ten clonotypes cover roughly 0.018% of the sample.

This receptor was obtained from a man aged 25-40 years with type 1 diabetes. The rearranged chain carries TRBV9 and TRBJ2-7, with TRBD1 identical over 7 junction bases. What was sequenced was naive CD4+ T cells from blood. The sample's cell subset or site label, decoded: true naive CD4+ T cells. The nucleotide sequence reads TGTGCCAGCAGCGCGGACAGGAGGTCCTACGAGCAGTACTTC. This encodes CASSADRRSYEQYF.